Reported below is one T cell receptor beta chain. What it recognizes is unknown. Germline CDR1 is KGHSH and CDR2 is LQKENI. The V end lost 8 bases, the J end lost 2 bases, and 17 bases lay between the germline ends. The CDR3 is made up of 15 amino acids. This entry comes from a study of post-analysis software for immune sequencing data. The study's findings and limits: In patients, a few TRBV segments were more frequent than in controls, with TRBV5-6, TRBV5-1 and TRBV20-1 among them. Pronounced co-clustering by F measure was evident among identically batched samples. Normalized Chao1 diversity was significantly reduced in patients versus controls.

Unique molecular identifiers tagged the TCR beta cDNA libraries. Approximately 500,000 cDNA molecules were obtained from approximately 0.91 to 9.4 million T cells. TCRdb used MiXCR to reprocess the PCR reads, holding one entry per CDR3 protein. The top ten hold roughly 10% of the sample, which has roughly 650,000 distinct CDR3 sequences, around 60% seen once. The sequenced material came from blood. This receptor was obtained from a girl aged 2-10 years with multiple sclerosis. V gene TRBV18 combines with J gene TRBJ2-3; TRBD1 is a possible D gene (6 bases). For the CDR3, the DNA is TGTGCCAGCACTCTGGGACAAACAAACACAGATACGCAGTATTTT. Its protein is CASTLGQTNTDTQYF.